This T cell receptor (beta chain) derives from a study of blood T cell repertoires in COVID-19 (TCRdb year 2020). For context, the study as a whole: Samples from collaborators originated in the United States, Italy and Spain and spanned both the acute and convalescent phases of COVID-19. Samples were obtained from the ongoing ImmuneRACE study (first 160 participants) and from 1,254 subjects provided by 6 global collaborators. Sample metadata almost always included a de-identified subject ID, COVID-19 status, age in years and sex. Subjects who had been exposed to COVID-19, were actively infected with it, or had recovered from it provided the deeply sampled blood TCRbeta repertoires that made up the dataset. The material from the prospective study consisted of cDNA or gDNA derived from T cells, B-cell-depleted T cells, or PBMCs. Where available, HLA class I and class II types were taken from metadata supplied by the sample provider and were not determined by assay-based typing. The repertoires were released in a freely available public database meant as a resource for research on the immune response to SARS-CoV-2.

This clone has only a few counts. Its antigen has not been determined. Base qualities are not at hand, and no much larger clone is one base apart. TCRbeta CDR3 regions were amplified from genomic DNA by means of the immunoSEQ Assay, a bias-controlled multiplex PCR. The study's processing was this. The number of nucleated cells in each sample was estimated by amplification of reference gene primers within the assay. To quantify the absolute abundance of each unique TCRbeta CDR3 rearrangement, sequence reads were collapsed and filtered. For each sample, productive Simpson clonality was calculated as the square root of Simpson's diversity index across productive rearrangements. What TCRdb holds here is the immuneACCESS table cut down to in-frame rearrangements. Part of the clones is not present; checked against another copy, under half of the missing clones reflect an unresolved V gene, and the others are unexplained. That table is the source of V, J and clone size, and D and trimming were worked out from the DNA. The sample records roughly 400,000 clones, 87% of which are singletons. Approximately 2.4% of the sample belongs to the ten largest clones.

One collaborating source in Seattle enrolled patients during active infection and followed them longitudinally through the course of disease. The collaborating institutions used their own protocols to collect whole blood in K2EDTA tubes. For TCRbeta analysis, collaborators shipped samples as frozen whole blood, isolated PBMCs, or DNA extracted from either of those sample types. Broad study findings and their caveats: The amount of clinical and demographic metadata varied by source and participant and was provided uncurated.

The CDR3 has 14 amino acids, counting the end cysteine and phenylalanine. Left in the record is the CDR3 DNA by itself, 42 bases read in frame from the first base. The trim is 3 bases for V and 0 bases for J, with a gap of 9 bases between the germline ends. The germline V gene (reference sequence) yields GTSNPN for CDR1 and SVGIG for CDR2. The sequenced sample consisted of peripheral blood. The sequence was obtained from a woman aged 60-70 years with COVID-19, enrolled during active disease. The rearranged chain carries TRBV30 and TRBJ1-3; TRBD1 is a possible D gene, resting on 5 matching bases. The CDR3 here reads CAWSPDNSGNTIYF. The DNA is TGTGCCTGGAGCCCGGACAACTCTGGAAACACCATATATTTT.